Detailed here is one TCR beta chain. Sequencing used immunoSEQ multiplex PCR; TCRdb keeps in-frame clones, though not all of them. The sample includes about 150,000 clones, under 90% of them seen just once. This CDR3 contains 17 residues. V was pared by 0 bases and J by 3 bases, with 7 bases of the junction left unmatched. Per the germline V gene, CDR1 is SGHDN and CDR2 is FVKESK. The data are from a study of blood T cell repertoires in COVID-19. Study background: The analysed material was cDNA or gDNA that came from T cells, B-cell-depleted T cells, or PBMCs.

The receptor's source is a woman older than 75 with active or convalescent COVID-19. This rearrangement joins TRBV14 to TRBJ2-1, with TRBD1 matching 8 bases. The sequenced sample consisted of peripheral blood. The DNA of the CDR3 is TGTGCCAGCAGCCAAGAATGGACAGGGATGAACTACAATGAGCAGTTCTTC. Encoded protein: CASSQEWTGMNYNEQFF.